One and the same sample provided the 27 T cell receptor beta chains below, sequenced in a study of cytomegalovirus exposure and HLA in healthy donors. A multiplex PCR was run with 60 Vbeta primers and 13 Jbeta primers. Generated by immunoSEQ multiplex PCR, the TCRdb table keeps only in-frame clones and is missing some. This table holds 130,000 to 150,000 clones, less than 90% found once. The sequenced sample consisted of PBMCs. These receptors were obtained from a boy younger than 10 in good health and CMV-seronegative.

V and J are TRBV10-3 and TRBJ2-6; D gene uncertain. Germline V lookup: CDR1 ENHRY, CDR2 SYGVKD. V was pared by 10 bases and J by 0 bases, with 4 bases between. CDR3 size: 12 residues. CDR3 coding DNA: TGTGCCAGCGGCTCTGGGGCCAACGTCCTGACTTTC. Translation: CASGSGANVLTF.

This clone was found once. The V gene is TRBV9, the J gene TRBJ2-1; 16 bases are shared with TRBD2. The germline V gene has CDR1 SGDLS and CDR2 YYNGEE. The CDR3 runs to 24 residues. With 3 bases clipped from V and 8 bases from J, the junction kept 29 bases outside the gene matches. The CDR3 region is CASSAAPYRGPGLAGGTSNDEQFF. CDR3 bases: TGTGCCAGCAGCGCGGCCCCCTACAGGGGGCCGGGACTAGCGGGAGGGACAAGCAATGATGAGCAGTTCTTC.

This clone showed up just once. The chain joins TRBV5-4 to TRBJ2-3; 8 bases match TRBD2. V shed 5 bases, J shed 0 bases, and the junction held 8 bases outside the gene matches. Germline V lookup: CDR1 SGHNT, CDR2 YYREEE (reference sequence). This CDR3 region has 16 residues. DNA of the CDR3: TGTGCCAGCAGGTCCGCCGGGGGGGGAAGCACAGATACGCAGTATTTT. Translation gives CASRSAGGGSTDTQYF.

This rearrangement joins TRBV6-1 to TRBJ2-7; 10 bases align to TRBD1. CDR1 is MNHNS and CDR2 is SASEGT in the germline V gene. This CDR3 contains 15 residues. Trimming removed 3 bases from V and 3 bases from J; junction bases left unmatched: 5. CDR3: CASSDWDRGDYEQYF. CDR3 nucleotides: TGTGCCAGCAGTGACTGGGACAGGGGCGACTACGAGCAGTACTTC.

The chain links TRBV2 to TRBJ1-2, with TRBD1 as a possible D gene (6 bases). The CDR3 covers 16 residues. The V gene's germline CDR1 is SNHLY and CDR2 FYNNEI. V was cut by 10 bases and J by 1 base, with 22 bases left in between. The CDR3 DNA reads TGTGCCATCAAGAAGGACAGCGAGCCATTTAACTATGGCTACACCTTC. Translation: CAIKKDSEPFNYGYTF.

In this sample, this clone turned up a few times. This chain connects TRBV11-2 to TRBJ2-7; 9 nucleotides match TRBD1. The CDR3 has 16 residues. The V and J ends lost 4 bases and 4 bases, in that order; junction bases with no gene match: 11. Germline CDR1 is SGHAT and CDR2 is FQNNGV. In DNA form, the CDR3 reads TGTGCCAGCAGCTACCTTCCCGGGACAGGGATTTACGAGCAGTACTTC. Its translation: CASSYLPGTGIYEQYF.

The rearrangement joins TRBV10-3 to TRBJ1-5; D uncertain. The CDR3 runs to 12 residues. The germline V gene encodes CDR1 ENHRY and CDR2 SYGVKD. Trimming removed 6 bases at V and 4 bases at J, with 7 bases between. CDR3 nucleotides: TGTGCCATCAGGTCCGGGAATCAGCCCCAGCATTTT. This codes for CAIRSGNQPQHF.

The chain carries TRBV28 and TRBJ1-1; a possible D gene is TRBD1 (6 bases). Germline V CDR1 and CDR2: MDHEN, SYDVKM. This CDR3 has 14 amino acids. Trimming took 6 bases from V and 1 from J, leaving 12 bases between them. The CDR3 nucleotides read TGTGCCAGCAGCCCGGGGACACAGAACACTGAAGCTTTCTTT. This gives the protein CASSPGTQNTEAFF.

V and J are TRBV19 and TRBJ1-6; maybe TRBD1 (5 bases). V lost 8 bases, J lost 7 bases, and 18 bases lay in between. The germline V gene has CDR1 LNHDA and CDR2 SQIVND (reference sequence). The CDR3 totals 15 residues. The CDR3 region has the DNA TGTGCCAGTTCAAATTGGGGGGTAAAGAATTCACCCCTCCACTTT. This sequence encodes CASSNWGVKNSPLHF.

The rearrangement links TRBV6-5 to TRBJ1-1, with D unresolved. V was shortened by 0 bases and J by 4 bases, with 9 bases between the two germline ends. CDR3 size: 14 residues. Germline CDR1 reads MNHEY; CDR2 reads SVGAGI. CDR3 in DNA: TGTGCCAGCAGTTACTCTTCCGGGTCCACTGAAGCTTTCTTT. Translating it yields CASSYSSGSTEAFF.

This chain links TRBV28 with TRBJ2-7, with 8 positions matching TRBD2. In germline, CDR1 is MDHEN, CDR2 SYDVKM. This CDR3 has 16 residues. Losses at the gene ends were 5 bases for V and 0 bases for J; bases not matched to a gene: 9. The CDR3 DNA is TGTGCCAGCAGTCCAGCGGGACTAGTTACCTCCTACGAGCAGTACTTC. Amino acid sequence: CASSPAGLVTSYEQYF. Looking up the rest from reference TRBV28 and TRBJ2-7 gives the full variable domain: DVKVTQSSRYLVKRTGEKVFLECVQDMDHENMFWYRQDPGLGLRLIYFSYDVKMKEKGDIPEGYSVSREKKERFSLILESASTNQTSMYLCASSPAGLVTSYEQYFGPGTRLTVT.

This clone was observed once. The CDR3 loop reads CSVLTGETYEQYF. CDR3 sequence (DNA): TGCAGCGTTCTGACAGGAGAGACCTACGAGCAGTACTTC. The chain carries TRBV29-1 and TRBJ2-7; weak D call: TRBD1 (6 bases). Trimming removed 5 bases from V and 2 bases from J, with 13 bases in between. There are 13 residues in the CDR3. The germline V gene has CDR1 SQVTM and CDR2 ANQGSEA.

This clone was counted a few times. CDR3 DNA sequence: TGCGCCAGCAGCTTCAGGGGGCCTAGTTCTGGGGCCAACGTCCTGACTTTC. It is translated as CASSFRGPSSGANVLTF. The J gene is TRBJ2-6, the V gene TRBV5-1; 8 bases are shared with TRBD1. Germline-derived CDR1 and CDR2 are SGHRS and YFSETQ. The CDR3 loop spans 17 amino acids. Trimming at V came to 2 bases and at J to 1 base, leaving 5 bases not matched to a gene.

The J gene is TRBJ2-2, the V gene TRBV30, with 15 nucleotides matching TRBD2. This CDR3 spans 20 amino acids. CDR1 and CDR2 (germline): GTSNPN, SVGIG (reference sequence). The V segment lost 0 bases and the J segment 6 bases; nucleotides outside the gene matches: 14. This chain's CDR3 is CAWSVPGLAGGKRFSGELFF. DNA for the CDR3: TGTGCCTGGAGTGTACCGGGACTAGCGGGGGGCAAGCGTTTCTCCGGGGAGCTGTTTTTT.

DNA of the CDR3: TGCGCCAGCAGCCGCGACAGTCGCACAGATACGCAGTATTTT. This sequence encodes CASSRDSRTDTQYF. This rearrangement joins TRBV4-1 to TRBJ2-3, with TRBD1 as a possible D gene (5 bases). The germline V gene encodes CDR1 MGHRA and CDR2 YSYEKL. The CDR3 length is 14 residues. The V end was cut by 4 bases, the J end by 1 base, with 9 bases between.

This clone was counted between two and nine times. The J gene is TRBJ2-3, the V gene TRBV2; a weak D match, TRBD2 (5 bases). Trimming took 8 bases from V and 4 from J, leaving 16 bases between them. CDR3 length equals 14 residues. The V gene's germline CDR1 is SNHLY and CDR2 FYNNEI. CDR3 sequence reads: CASRGLQAPDTQYF. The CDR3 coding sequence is TGTGCCAGCCGAGGGTTGCAGGCCCCAGATACGCAGTATTTT.

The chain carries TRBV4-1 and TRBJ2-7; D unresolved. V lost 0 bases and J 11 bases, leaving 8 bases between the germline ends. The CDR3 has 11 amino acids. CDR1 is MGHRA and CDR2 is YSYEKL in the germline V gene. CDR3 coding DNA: TGCGCCAGCAGCCAAGATTCTCACAAGTACTTC. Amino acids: CASSQDSHKYF.

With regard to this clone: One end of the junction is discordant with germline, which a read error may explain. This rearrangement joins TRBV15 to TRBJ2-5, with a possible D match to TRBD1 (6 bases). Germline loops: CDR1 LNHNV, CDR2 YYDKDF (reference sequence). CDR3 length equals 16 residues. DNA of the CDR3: TGTGCCGCCAGCAGAGCTACAATGGGGGCGCAAGAGACCCAGTACTTC. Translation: CAASRATMGAQETQYF.

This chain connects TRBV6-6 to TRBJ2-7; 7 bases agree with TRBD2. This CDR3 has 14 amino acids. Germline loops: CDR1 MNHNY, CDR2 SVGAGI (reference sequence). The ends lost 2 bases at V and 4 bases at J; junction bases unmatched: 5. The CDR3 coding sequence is TGTGCCAGCAGTTACGGCGGGAGTAAATACGAGCAGTACTTC. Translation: CASSYGGSKYEQYF.

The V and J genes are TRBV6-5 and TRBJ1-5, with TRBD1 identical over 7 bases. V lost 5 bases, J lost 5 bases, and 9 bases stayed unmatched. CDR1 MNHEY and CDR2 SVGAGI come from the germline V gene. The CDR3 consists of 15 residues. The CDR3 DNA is TGTGCCAGCAGTCGAAGACAGGGAAGTGATCAGCCCCAGCATTTT. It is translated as CASSRRQGSDQPQHF.

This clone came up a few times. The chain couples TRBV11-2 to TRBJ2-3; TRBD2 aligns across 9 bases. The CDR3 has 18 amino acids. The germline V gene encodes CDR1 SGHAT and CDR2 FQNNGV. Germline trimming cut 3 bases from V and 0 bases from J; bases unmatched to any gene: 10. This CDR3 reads CASSFFSGGRFSTDTQYF. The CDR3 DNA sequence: TGTGCCAGCAGCTTCTTTAGCGGGGGTCGTTTTAGCACAGATACGCAGTATTTT.

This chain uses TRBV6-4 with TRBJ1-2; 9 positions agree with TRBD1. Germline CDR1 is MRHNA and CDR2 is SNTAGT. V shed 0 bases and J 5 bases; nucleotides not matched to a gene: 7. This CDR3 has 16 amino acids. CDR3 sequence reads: CASSDSGQGGGYGYTF. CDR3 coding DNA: TGTGCCAGCAGTGACTCGGGACAGGGTGGAGGTTATGGCTACACCTTC.

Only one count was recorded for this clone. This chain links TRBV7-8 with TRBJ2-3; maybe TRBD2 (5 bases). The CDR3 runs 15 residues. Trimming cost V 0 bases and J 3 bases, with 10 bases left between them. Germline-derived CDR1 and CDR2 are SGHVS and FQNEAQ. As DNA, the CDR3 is TGTGCCAGCAGCTTAGCTAATCGAGGGACAGATACGCAGTATTTT. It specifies CASSLANRGTDTQYF.

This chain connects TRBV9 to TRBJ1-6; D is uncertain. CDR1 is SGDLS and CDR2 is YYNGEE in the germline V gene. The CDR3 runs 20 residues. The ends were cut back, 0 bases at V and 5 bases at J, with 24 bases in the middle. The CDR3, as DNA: TGTGCCAGCAGCGTAGCGCCTGCACGAGTCCCAAGGGAGGATAATTCACCCCTCCACTTT. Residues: CASSVAPARVPREDNSPLHF.

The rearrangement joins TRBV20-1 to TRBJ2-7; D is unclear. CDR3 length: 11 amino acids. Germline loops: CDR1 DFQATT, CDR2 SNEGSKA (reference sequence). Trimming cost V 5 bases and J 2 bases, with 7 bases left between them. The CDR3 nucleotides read TGCAGTGCTTTTCTTGCCTACGAGCAGTACTTC. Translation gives CSAFLAYEQYF.

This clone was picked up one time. In nucleotides, the CDR3 is TGTGCCAGCAGCTCAAGGACAGGGGATACGCAGTATTTT. This translates into CASSSRTGDTQYF. The rearrangement uses TRBV7-9 and TRBJ2-3; 8 nucleotides match TRBD1. The CDR3 runs 13 residues. Germline CDR1 and CDR2: SEHNR and FQNEAQ (reference sequence). Trimming took 4 bases from V and 6 from J; bases not matched to a gene: 3.

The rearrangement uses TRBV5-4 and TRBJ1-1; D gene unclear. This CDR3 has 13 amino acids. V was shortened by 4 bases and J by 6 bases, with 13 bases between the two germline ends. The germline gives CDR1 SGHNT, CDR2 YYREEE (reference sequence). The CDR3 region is CASSPPERAEAFF. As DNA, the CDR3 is TGTGCCAGCAGCCCCCCGGAGCGGGCTGAAGCTTTCTTT.